Listed here are 8 T cell receptor beta chains from one sample, sequenced in a study of T cell repertoires in cytomegalovirus infection. TCRdb reanalysed the reads using MiXCR and keeps one entry per CDR3 protein. Here the sample spans some 270,000 distinct CDR3 sequences, approximately 15% being singletons. The sample was CD8+ T cells from PBMCs. Every receptor here comes from a human donor in good health (CMV status not recorded). Some clones in this sample may be carry-over from other donors' samples.

Ten or more counts support this clonotype. The chain uses TRBV7-9 and TRBJ2-3; 11 positions match TRBD1. This CDR3 region has 16 residues. Per germline, CDR1 SEHNR and CDR2 FQNEAQ (reference sequence). J lost 3 bases, V lost 4 bases, and 6 bases had no gene match. The CDR3 sequence is CASSWRTGGATDTQYF. The CDR3 DNA sequence: TGTGCCAGCAGCTGGCGGACAGGGGGCGCAACAGATACGCAGTATTTT.

This sequence joins TRBV7-8 and TRBJ1-1, with D possibly TRBD1 on 6 matching bases. Between the trimmed V and J ends, which lost 6 bases and 0 bases, there was a span of 11 bases. Germline values: CDR1 SGHVS, CDR2 FQNEAQ. CDR3 length: 14 residues. The chain's CDR3 is CASRLGGMNTEAFF. CDR3 coding DNA: TGTGCCAGCAGGCTAGGGGGGATGAACACTGAAGCTTTCTTT. The entire variable domain, with the rest obtained from reference TRBV7-8 and TRBJ1-1, is as follows: GAGVSQSPRYKVAKRGQDVALRCDPISGHVSLFWYQQALGQGPEFLTYFQNEAQLDKSGLPSDRFFAERPEGSVSTLKIQRTQQEDSAVYLCASRLGGMNTEAFFGQGTRLTVV.

In its sample, this clonotype was seen a few times. V and J are TRBV7-2 and TRBJ1-1; D gene unclear. Germline V gene lookup returns CDR1 SGHTA and CDR2 FQGNSA. The V end was cut by 2 bases, the J end by 4 bases, with 11 bases between. CDR3 size: 14 residues. The CDR3: CASSLFTGRTEAFF. For the CDR3, the DNA is TGTGCCAGCAGCTTATTCACGGGCCGCACTGAAGCTTTCTTT.

This clonotype was observed many times. V and J are TRBV7-8 and TRBJ2-7, with 8 nucleotides matching TRBD1. V lost 1 base to trimming and J lost 2 bases; unmatched junction nucleotides: 7. CDR1 and CDR2 from the germline V gene are SGHVS and FQNEAQ. The CDR3 runs to 16 residues. CDR3: CASSLEGTGPPYEQYF. CDR3 in DNA: TGTGCCAGCAGCTTAGAGGGGACAGGTCCTCCCTACGAGCAGTACTTC.

V and J are TRBV12-3 or TRBV12-4 and TRBJ2-7, with 10 bases matching TRBD1. This CDR3 comprises 14 residues. V shed 1 base, J shed 6 bases, and the junction held 3 bases outside the gene matches. The CDR3 here is CASSLGQGASEQYF. In DNA, the CDR3 is TGTGCCAGCAGTTTAGGACAGGGGGCCAGCGAGCAGTACTTC.

This clonotype was seen repeatedly, ten times or more. The chain recombines TRBV7-2 with TRBJ1-2, with TRBD1 matching over 7 bases. Trimming took 2 bases from V and 3 from J; bases not matched to a gene: 9. This CDR3 region has 16 residues. CDR1 is SGHTA, CDR2 FQGNSA, per germline. CDR3 nucleotide sequence: TGTGCCAGCAGCTTACCGACAGGGCCCCATCACTATGGCTACACCTTC. This gives the protein CASSLPTGPHHYGYTF.

The chain has TRBV4-1 and TRBJ2-1; D gene uncertain. From germline, CDR1 is MGHRA and CDR2 YSYEKL. This CDR3 has 14 residues. V was shortened by 4 bases and J by 1 base, with 8 bases between the two germline ends. The DNA for the CDR3 is TGCGCCAGCAGCCCGCAGGATTCCTACAATGAGCAGTTCTTC. Amino acid sequence: CASSPQDSYNEQFF.

This clonotype occurred a few times. The J gene is TRBJ1-1, the V gene TRBV6-1; the D gene is possibly TRBD1 (6 bases). The V gene lost 2 bases and the J gene lost 1 base, with 11 bases spanning the gap. Germline CDR1 and CDR2: MNHNS and SASEGT. The CDR3 contains 15 residues. The CDR3 region is CASSEWGGRNTEAFF. The DNA for the CDR3 is TGTGCCAGCAGTGAATGGGGGGGGCGGAACACTGAAGCTTTCTTT.